The 31 T cell receptor beta chains presented below share a single source sample, sequenced in a study of metastatic and nonmetastatic thyroid tumors. TCRdb re-clonotyped the PCR reads via MiXCR. Here the sample spans over 20,000 clones, 15% to 19% being singletons. None of the patients had undergone any treatment ahead of thyroid surgery. Sequencing input: blood. These receptors were obtained from a female donor with papillary thyroid cancer or a benign thyroid nodule (not recorded which). Some clones in this sample may be carry-over from other donors' samples.

The CDR3 is CASGDGEGQPQHF. CDR3 DNA: TGTGCCAGCGGGGATGGGGAGGGTCAGCCCCAGCATTTT. The chain has TRBV7-9 and TRBJ1-5; no definite D call. The length of the CDR3 is 13 residues. Germline V gene data show CDR1 as SEHNR and CDR2 as FQNEAQ (reference sequence). Trimming removed 8 bases from V and 6 bases from J, with 14 bases in between. Looking up the rest from reference TRBV7-9 and TRBJ1-5 gives the full variable domain: DTGVSQNPRHKITKRGQNVTFRCDPISEHNRLYWYRQTLGQGPEFLTYFQNEAQLEKSRLLSDRFSAERPKGSFSTLEIQRTEQGDSAMYLCASGDGEGQPQHFGDGTRLSIL.

This clone showed up just a few times. This chain joins TRBV27 and TRBJ1-1; D unresolved. The V end lost 4 bases, the J end lost 4 bases, and 16 bases lay between the germline ends. Germline V gene data show CDR1 as MNHEY and CDR2 as SMNVEV (reference sequence). CDR3 length: 15 residues. Here the CDR3 reads CASSYGSAMGTEAFF. Here the CDR3 DNA reads TGTGCCAGCAGTTACGGGTCGGCTATGGGCACTGAAGCTTTCTTT.

This clone has ten or more counts. The CDR3 sequence is CASSLRRGPNEQFF. For the CDR3, the DNA is TGTGCCAGCAGCTTACGGCGGGGGCCCAATGAGCAGTTCTTC. This rearrangement joins TRBV7-8 to TRBJ2-1; TRBD2 might be the D (7 bases). The germline V gene encodes CDR1 SGHVS and CDR2 FQNEAQ. Deletions cut 2 bases from V and 6 bases from J, with 11 bases between. This CDR3 is built from 14 residues.

This chain links TRBV7-2 with TRBJ2-7, with TRBD1 as a possible D gene (6 bases). Deletions cut 5 bases from V and 4 bases from J, with 18 bases between. Germline lookup yields CDR1 SGHTA and CDR2 FQGNSA. This CDR3 comprises 15 residues. Written as DNA, the CDR3 is TGTGCCAGCAGCCAGCAGTACAGGGCAAAATACGAGCAGTACTTC. Protein sequence: CASSQQYRAKYEQYF.

This clone was seen repeatedly, ten times or more. V usage is TRBV20-1 and J usage is TRBJ1-2; TRBD1 is a possible D gene (6 bases). The CDR3 spans 15 residues. Germline V CDR1 and CDR2: DFQATT, SNEGSKA (reference sequence). Trimming shortened V by 2 bases and J by 8 bases, and 21 bases separated the two germline ends. CDR3 coding DNA: TGCAGTGCTAGAATAACCGGGACAATCGGGCTCGGCTACACCTTC. It codes for CSARITGTIGLGYTF.

The gene calls are TRBV20-1 and TRBJ1-2; 7 nucleotides match TRBD1. This CDR3 has 13 amino acids. Germline CDR1 DFQATT, CDR2 SNEGSKA (reference sequence). CDR3 loop: CRPRVGGVSGYTF. The CDR3 bases are TGCAGGCCGCGGGTAGGGGGCGTTAGCGGCTACACCTTC.

The CDR3 region has the DNA TGCGCCAGCAGCCAGGACAGGGGAGGATGGCCCCTCCACTTT. It encodes CASSQDRGGWPLHF. This sequence joins TRBV5-1 and TRBJ1-6; 9 nucleotides match TRBD1. J gave up 13 bases and V 4 bases, and 9 bases lay outside the gene matches. Germline CDR1 reads SGHRS; CDR2 reads YFSETQ. The CDR3 is made up of 14 amino acids.

There are many counts of this clone. The CDR3 bases are TGCGCCAGCAGCTTGTCTGGAGTTGGGACGGATACGCAGTATTTT. It is translated as CASSLSGVGTDTQYF. V usage is TRBV5-1 and J usage is TRBJ2-3, with D possibly called TRBD1 or TRBD2 (5 bases each). The ends were cut back, 1 base at V and 6 bases at J, with 15 bases in the middle. Germline V gives CDR1 SGHRS, CDR2 YFSETQ. CDR3 length: 15 residues.

This clone was detected ten times or more. The chain couples TRBV7-9 to TRBJ2-7; 9 bases are a match to TRBD1. V lost 5 bases, J lost 5 bases, and 7 bases stayed unmatched. CDR3 length equals 14 residues. Germline V gene sequence: CDR1 SEHNR, CDR2 FQNEAQ (reference sequence). CDR3 in DNA: TGTGCCAGCAGCAAAGGACAGGGGTTCGACGAGCAGTACTTC. It is translated as CASSKGQGFDEQYF.

This clone was observed many times. V and J are TRBV3-1 and TRBJ2-1; a possible D gene is TRBD2 (5 bases). Germline V gene lookup returns CDR1 LGHDT and CDR2 YNNKEL (reference sequence). The length of the CDR3 is 16 residues. Deletions cut 8 bases from V and 6 bases from J, with 23 bases between. The CDR3 DNA is TGTGCCAGCCACGGGTCGCGCGAGCAGAGGGCCAATGAGCAGTTCTTC. Protein sequence: CASHGSREQRANEQFF.

The V gene is TRBV4-1, the J gene TRBJ2-7; D gene ambiguous. Germline V gene data show CDR1 as MGHRA and CDR2 as YSYEKL. CDR3 size: 16 residues. Trimming took off 1 base at V and 0 bases at J, with 13 bases between the two ends. The CDR3 DNA reads TGCGCCAGCAGCCAAGTGAGTAGGTCAAGCTCCTACGAGCAGTACTTC. This codes for CASSQVSRSSSYEQYF.

This clone has at least ten counts. The V and J genes are TRBV20-1 and TRBJ2-3; D gene ambiguous. Germline CDR1 is DFQATT and CDR2 is SNEGSKA (reference sequence). This CDR3 spans 11 amino acids. Trimming took off 0 bases at V and 7 bases at J, with 5 bases between the two ends. The CDR3 DNA reads as TGCAGTGCTAGAGATCCAAATACGCAGTATTTT. Amino acids: CSARDPNTQYF.

In its sample, this clone was seen a few times. This could be a read error, since a much larger clone is one nucleotide away. Other nucleotide sequences in the sample specify the same CDR3. The rearrangement joins TRBV5-1 to TRBJ2-2; 7 bases align to TRBD1. Germline V gene lookup returns CDR1 SGHRS and CDR2 YFSETQ. This CDR3 region has 15 residues. Germline trimming cut 4 bases from V and 3 bases from J; bases unmatched to any gene: 6. CDR3 sequence: CASSTQTGYTGELFF. The CDR3 DNA follows: TGCGCCAGCAGCACCCAGACAGGGTACACCGGGGAGCTGTTTTTT.

This clone was recorded many times. V is TRBV19 and J is TRBJ1-1, with D maybe TRBD1 (5 bases). The germline V and J ends were trimmed by 3 bases and 3 bases, with 11 bases remaining between them. The CDR3 has 14 amino acids. Germline V gene sequence: CDR1 LNHDA, CDR2 SQIVND (reference sequence). CDR3 loop: CASSIRDSDTEAFF. The DNA for the CDR3 is TGTGCCAGTAGTATCAGGGATAGCGACACTGAAGCTTTCTTT.

At least ten counts were recorded for this clone. The CDR3 protein is CSVEDGTYEQYF. The CDR3 DNA reads as TGCAGCGTTGAAGACGGAACCTACGAGCAGTACTTC. The V gene is TRBV29-1, the J gene TRBJ2-7; D gene uncertain. The V gene lost 0 bases and the J gene lost 2 bases, with 5 bases spanning the gap. CDR3 size: 12 residues. CDR1 is SQVTM, CDR2 ANQGSEA, per germline.

The chain has TRBV18 and TRBJ2-3; TRBD2 matches at 11 bases. Germline V gives CDR1 KGHSH, CDR2 LQKENI. The CDR3 loop spans 18 amino acids. V lost 8 bases, J lost 2 bases, and 15 bases stayed unmatched. CDR3: CASTNLAGGQGPTDTQYF. Written as DNA, the CDR3 is TGTGCCAGCACAAACCTAGCGGGAGGCCAGGGGCCCACAGATACGCAGTATTTT.

The chain links TRBV6-2 or TRBV6-3 to TRBJ2-7, with 9 bases fitting TRBD2. This CDR3 spans 14 amino acids. V trimming: 6 bases; J trimming: 7 bases; junction bases outside the gene matches: 10. Germline CDR1 and CDR2: MNHEY and SVGEGT. CDR3 region: CASSEVAGAGEQYF. CDR3 in DNA: TGTGCCAGCAGCGAGGTAGCGGGAGCTGGTGAGCAGTACTTC.

This clone is labeled medium-sized. The gene calls are TRBV6-2 or TRBV6-3 and TRBJ2-7, with D perhaps matching TRBD1 or TRBD2 (5 bases each). Germline values: CDR1 MNHEY, CDR2 SVGEGT. The CDR3 has 15 residues. The ends were cut back, 5 bases at V and 0 bases at J, with 14 bases in the middle. This CDR3 reads CASSTPGTNSYEQYF. The CDR3 nucleotides read TGTGCCAGCAGTACCCCCGGGACCAACTCCTACGAGCAGTACTTC.

In this sample, this clone turned up many times. The genes are TRBV20-1 and TRBJ2-4, with D perhaps TRBD2 (7 bases). The V end lost 6 bases, the J end lost 2 bases, and 14 bases lay between the germline ends. The germline CDR1 and CDR2 sequences are DFQATT and SNEGSKA (reference sequence). This CDR3 has 14 residues. The CDR3 nucleotides are TGCAGTGCCCGAGGGGGGGAGACCAAAAACATTCAGTACTTC. Translating gives CSARGGETKNIQYF.

At least ten counts were recorded for this clone. The rearrangement links TRBV18 to TRBJ1-2; no reliable D call. The CDR3 is 14 residues long. Trimming took 3 bases from V and 8 from J, leaving 16 bases between them. From germline, CDR1 is KGHSH and CDR2 LQKENI. CDR3 sequence (DNA): TGTGCCAGCTCACCGAGTGTGACACTGTGGGGCTACACCTTC. Translating gives CASSPSVTLWGYTF. Filled out from reference TRBV18 and TRBJ1-2, the complete variable domain reads NAGVMQNPRHLVRRRGQEARLRCSPMKGHSHVYWYRQLPEEGLKFMVYLQKENIIDESGMPKERFSAEFPKEGPSILRIQQVVRGDSAAYFCASSPSVTLWGYTFGSGTRLTVV.

This clone was detected ten times or more. This chain joins TRBV20-1 and TRBJ2-1; perhaps D is TRBD1 or TRBD2 (5 bases each). Trimming cost V 7 bases and J 6 bases, with 16 bases left between them. From germline, CDR1 is DFQATT and CDR2 SNEGSKA (reference sequence). The CDR3 spans 13 residues. DNA for the CDR3: TGCAGTGGGACAATCCGGGACCCCAATGAGCAGTTCTTC. Protein sequence: CSGTIRDPNEQFF.

This clone is termed medium-sized (0.01 to 0.1%). The chain is built from TRBV6-1 and TRBJ1-2, with D unclear. The CDR3 has 15 amino acids. V was cut by 1 base and J by 5 bases, with 14 bases left in between. The V gene's germline CDR1 is MNHNS and CDR2 SASEGT. This CDR3 reads CASSEDVVGWYGYTF. CDR3 coding DNA: TGTGCCAGCAGTGAAGATGTCGTGGGGTGGTATGGCTACACCTTC.

This clone rates as medium-sized. V is TRBV12-3 or TRBV12-4 and J is TRBJ2-7, with 9 positions matching TRBD1. This CDR3 contains 15 residues. V shed 6 bases, J shed 2 bases, and the junction held 8 bases outside the gene matches. CDR3 protein: CASRQGTGRTYEQYF. CDR3 sequence (DNA): TGTGCCAGCAGGCAAGGGACAGGGAGAACCTACGAGCAGTACTTC.

Many counts were recorded for this clone. The chain has TRBV5-6 and TRBJ2-3; no definite D call. Trimming took off 2 bases at V and 5 bases at J, with 12 bases between the two ends. Germline CDR1 SGHDT, CDR2 YYEEEE. This CDR3 is 14 amino acids long. The CDR3 bases are TGTGCCAGCAGCTTCGCTCGGCCCGAAGATACGCAGTATTTT. Translating it yields CASSFARPEDTQYF.

In its sample, this clone was seen many times. CDR3 in DNA: TGTGCCTGGAGGACGGGACAGCTTACCTCCTACAATGAGCAGTTCTTC. Its protein is CAWRTGQLTSYNEQFF. This sequence joins TRBV30 and TRBJ2-1; 7 bases map to TRBD1. The CDR3 has 16 amino acids. V lost 3 bases and J lost 0; bases outside the gene matches: 8. Looked up from germline, CDR1 is GTSNPN and CDR2 is SVGIG (reference sequence).

CDR3 residues: CASSPGGSSGDFEQYF. The CDR3 nucleotides are TGTGCCAGCAGCCCGGGGGGTTCTAGCGGGGATTTCGAGCAGTACTTC. The chain joins TRBV7-8 to TRBJ2-7; 9 nucleotides line up with TRBD2. Germline V gives CDR1 SGHVS, CDR2 FQNEAQ. The junction had 14 bases not matched to a gene; V was cut back by 5 bases and J by 6 bases. The CDR3 has 16 residues.

V usage is TRBV9 and J usage is TRBJ2-3; D ambiguous. Trimming left V 2 bases short and J 4 bases short, with 17 bases between. Germline values: CDR1 SGDLS, CDR2 YYNGEE. This CDR3 contains 16 residues. In DNA form, the CDR3 reads TGTGCCAGCAGCGTCTACGGACCCCCCCAGGCAGATACGCAGTATTTT. Translation gives CASSVYGPPQADTQYF. Full variable domain (outside the CDR3, taken from reference TRBV9 and TRBJ2-3): DSGVTQTPKHLITATGQRVTLRCSPRSGDLSVYWYQQSLDQGLQFLIQYYNGEERAKGNILERFSAQQFPDLHSELNLSSLELGDSALYFCASSVYGPPQADTQYFGPGTRLTVL.

This clone was observed at least ten times. J is TRBJ1-1 and V is TRBV28; weak D call: TRBD1 (6 bases). The germline V gene has CDR1 MDHEN and CDR2 SYDVKM. CDR3 size: 15 residues. The V end lost 5 bases, the J end lost 5 bases, and 18 bases lay between the germline ends. This CDR3 reads CASSPPGQGYTEAFF. The CDR3 DNA sequence: TGTGCCAGCAGTCCTCCGGGCCAGGGGTATACTGAAGCTTTCTTT.

CDR3 sequence reads: CSVRTNFGNTIYF. As DNA, the CDR3 is TGCAGTGTCCGGACGAACTTCGGAAACACCATATATTTT. The gene calls are TRBV20-1 and TRBJ1-3; D is unclear. Germline CDR1 DFQATT, CDR2 SNEGSKA (reference sequence). Trimming pared 7 bases from V and 4 bases from J, leaving 14 bases between. CDR3 length: 13 amino acids.

This clone has ten or more counts. This chain uses TRBV28 with TRBJ2-2; D unclear. Per germline, CDR1 MDHEN and CDR2 SYDVKM. The CDR3 totals 16 residues. Between the trimmed V and J ends, which lost 1 base and 0 bases, there was a span of 9 bases. The CDR3 DNA sequence: TGTGCCAGCAGTTTATTGAGCATATCGAACACCGGGGAGCTGTTTTTT. It specifies CASSLLSISNTGELFF.

This clone was recorded many times. The gene calls are TRBV7-3 and TRBJ2-1; D remains ambiguous. The germline V gene has CDR1 SGHTA and CDR2 FQGTGA. V gave up 2 bases and J gave up 0 bases, with 8 bases separating them. This CDR3 contains 15 residues. The CDR3 spells CASSLQEGSYNEQFF. The CDR3 DNA follows: TGTGCCAGCAGCTTACAAGAAGGCTCCTACAATGAGCAGTTCTTC. The full variable domain, its missing parts supplied by reference TRBV7-3 and TRBJ2-1, is GAGVSQTPSNKVTEKGKYVELRCDPISGHTALYWYRQSLGQGPEFLIYFQGTGAADDSGLPNDRFFAVRPEGSVSTLKIQRTERGDSAVYLCASSLQEGSYNEQFFGPGTRLTVL.